This T cell receptor (beta chain) emerged from a study of blood T cells in healthy people across ages. About this clonotype: Its antigen is as yet unknown. The junction departs from the called germline gene at one end, perhaps through a read error.

Study conclusions and caveats: Comparison with aged donors showed that long-lived donors had more naive CD4+ cells and higher diversity.

For the second PCR, which ran for roughly 7 to 11 cycles, a sample-barcoded 5' primer and a J-beta primer mix were used. Carrying 12 random nucleotides, a template-switch adaptor labeled each individual cDNA molecule. TCRdb analysed the 5' RACE reads with MiXCR anew, one entry per CDR3 protein. Among roughly 650,000 distinct CDR3 sequences listed, less than 40% were seen once. Germline-derived CDR1 and CDR2 are SGHRS and YFSETQ. This CDR3 is 16 amino acids long. The rearrangement links TRBV5-1 to TRBJ2-1; D is tentatively TRBD1 or TRBD2 (5 bases each). The sequenced material came from blood. This receptor was identified in a woman of 80 years or more in good health. Here the CDR3 DNA reads TGCGCCAGCAGCTTGGTGGCCGGGGCCGCCTACAATGAGCGGTTCTTC. Translated, it gives CASSLVAGAAYNERFF. The variable domain in full, with the rest retrieved from reference TRBV5-1 and TRBJ2-1, is KAGVTQTPRYLIKTRGQQVTLSCSPISGHRSVSWYQQTPGQGLQFLFEYFSETQRNKGNFPGRFSGRQFSNSRSEMNVSTLELGDSALYLCASSLVAGAAYNERFFGPGTRLTVL.